Below are 15 T cell receptor beta chains sequenced from a single sample in a study of response to subunit inactivated influenza vaccine. One entry per CDR3 protein, called by TCRdb with MiXCR from the RT-PCR reads. The sample has more than 400,000 distinct CDR3 sequences, roughly 9.7% seen once. Source: PBMCs from blood, taken roughly 47 days after vaccination. These receptors were collected from a man aged 50-60 years who received an inactivated influenza vaccine.

A word on this clonotype: This may be a read error, as it is one base from a much larger clone. This chain links TRBV12-3 or TRBV12-4 with TRBJ1-5; no firm D call. The CDR3 runs 12 residues. V shed 5 bases and J shed 5 bases, with 7 bases lying between them. The CDR3 DNA sequence: TGTGCCAGCAGTACCATGTATCAGCCCCAGCATTTT. Translated, it gives CASSTMYQPQHF.

This clonotype was seen many times. The genes are TRBV29-1 and TRBJ2-7; TRBD1 might be the D (6 bases). V lost 4 bases and J lost 5, with 18 bases in between. The CDR3 is 14 residues long. Per germline, CDR1 SQVTM and CDR2 ANQGSEA. In DNA form, the CDR3 reads TGCAGCGTTGGCCCCGGGACAATCGGGAACGAGCAGTACTTC. Translation gives CSVGPGTIGNEQYF.

This clonotype was counted a few times. The rearrangement joins TRBV20-1 to TRBJ2-3, with TRBD2 as a possible D gene (6 bases). The CDR3 runs to 14 residues. Germline CDR1 and CDR2: DFQATT and SNEGSKA (reference sequence). V lost 4 bases and J lost 2, with 13 bases in between. DNA of the CDR3: TGCAGTGCTACCGGGACTGGGCACACAGATACGCAGTATTTT. Amino acids: CSATGTGHTDTQYF.

This clonotype was seen repeatedly, ten times or more. The chain uses TRBV4-1 and TRBJ2-2; no clear D gene. V shed 4 bases and J shed 5 bases, with 14 bases lying between them. The germline gives CDR1 MGHRA, CDR2 YSYEKL. The length of the CDR3 is 15 residues. The CDR3, as DNA: TGCGCCAGCAGCCCCCCCCGCACCTTAACCGGGGAGCTGTTTTTT. This translates into CASSPPRTLTGELFF.

This clonotype was picked up many times. The chain employs TRBV7-2 and TRBJ1-1, with 7 bases that match TRBD1. The CDR3 covers 14 residues. Germline V gene data show CDR1 as SGHTA and CDR2 as FQGNSA. With V trimmed by 4 bases and J by 7 bases, 9 bases remained unmatched. In nucleotides, the CDR3 is TGTGCCAGCAGCTCCCAACACAGGACAGGTGAAGCTTTCTTT. Protein: CASSSQHRTGEAFF. Filled out from reference TRBV7-2 and TRBJ1-1, the complete variable domain reads GAGVSQSPSNKVTEKGKDVELRCDPISGHTALYWYRQSLGQGLEFLIYFQGNSAPDKSGLPSDRFSAERTGGSVSTLTIQRTQQEDSAVYLCASSSQHRTGEAFFGQGTRLTVV.

In this sample, this clonotype turned up a few times. The rearrangement uses TRBV29-1 and TRBJ2-1, with D tentatively TRBD1 (5 bases). The CDR3 length is 12 residues. Germline loops: CDR1 SQVTM, CDR2 ANQGSEA. With 3 bases removed from V and 6 bases from J, the gap between germline ends came to 9 bases. In DNA, the CDR3 is TGCAGCGTTGAGGCCAGGGTCAATGAGCAGTTCTTC. It encodes CSVEARVNEQFF.

The J gene is TRBJ2-2, the V gene TRBV20-1, with D possibly TRBD1 on 5 matching bases. The V end lost 0 bases, the J end lost 4 bases, and 12 bases lay between the germline ends. Germline V CDR1 and CDR2: DFQATT, SNEGSKA (reference sequence). The CDR3 extends over 15 amino acids. The CDR3, as DNA: TGCAGTGCTAGAGATCAAGGGCAGGGCACCGGGGAGCTGTTTTTT. This codes for CSARDQGQGTGELFF.

This clonotype has just a few counts. This sequence joins TRBV4-1 and TRBJ2-7; D call uncertain. The germline V and J ends were trimmed by 1 base and 0 bases, with 7 bases remaining between them. This CDR3 has 14 residues. Per germline, CDR1 MGHRA and CDR2 YSYEKL. The CDR3 protein is CASSQAESSYEQYF. The CDR3 nucleotides are TGCGCCAGCAGCCAAGCCGAGAGCTCCTACGAGCAGTACTTC.

This clonotype occurred a few times. This sequence joins TRBV28 and TRBJ2-1; 8 bases are a match to TRBD2. Looked up from germline, CDR1 is MDHEN and CDR2 is SYDVKM. V lost 6 bases to trimming and J lost 1 base; unmatched junction nucleotides: 8. The CDR3 loop spans 16 amino acids. The CDR3 sequence is CASSAKLAVSYNEQFF. As DNA, the CDR3 is TGTGCCAGCAGCGCCAAACTAGCGGTTTCCTACAATGAGCAGTTCTTC.

The chain carries TRBV10-3 and TRBJ2-3, with a weak D call TRBD2 (6 bases). The germline gives CDR1 ENHRY, CDR2 SYGVKD. This CDR3 comprises 15 residues. V was trimmed by 3 bases and J by 1 base, leaving 11 bases between them. The CDR3 DNA reads TGTGCCATCAGTGACCCTCGCGGGGGCACAGATACGCAGTATTTT. It is translated as CAISDPRGGTDTQYF.

The genes are TRBV10-3 and TRBJ1-5; 7 positions agree with TRBD1. Germline V lookup: CDR1 ENHRY, CDR2 SYGVKD. V trimming: 0 bases; J trimming: 7 bases; junction bases outside the gene matches: 6. The CDR3 is made up of 15 amino acids. The CDR3 reads CAISESKGGGQPQHF. The CDR3 DNA is TGTGCCATCAGTGAGTCGAAAGGGGGCGGACAGCCCCAGCATTTT.

This clonotype was seen many times. V gene TRBV7-9 combines with J gene TRBJ1-6; tentatively, D is TRBD1 (6 bases). The CDR3 is 12 residues long. Germline assignment: CDR1 SEHNR and CDR2 FQNEAQ (reference sequence). V lost 9 bases and J 7 bases, leaving 10 bases between the germline ends. The CDR3 DNA follows: TGTGCCAGTCGTACAGGGAATTCACCCCTCCACTTT. Translated: CASRTGNSPLHF.

This clonotype was recorded a few times. The chain has TRBV12-3 or TRBV12-4 and TRBJ2-1; 10 bases are a match to TRBD2. CDR3 length: 14 amino acids. J was trimmed by 6 bases and V by 6 bases; bases with no gene match: 5. CDR3 sequence reads: CASRRAGGVNEQFF. CDR3 nucleotide sequence: TGTGCCAGCAGGCGAGCGGGAGGGGTCAATGAGCAGTTCTTC.

This chain uses TRBV20-1 with TRBJ2-1; D perhaps matches TRBD1 (6 bases). CDR3 length equals 15 residues. The ends were cut back, 4 bases at V and 4 bases at J, with 17 bases in the middle. The germline V gene encodes CDR1 DFQATT and CDR2 SNEGSKA (reference sequence). This chain's CDR3 is CSAMSRGSQYNEQFF. For the CDR3, the DNA is TGCAGTGCTATGTCCAGGGGTAGTCAGTACAATGAGCAGTTCTTC.

This clonotype has only a few counts. The rearrangement links TRBV10-3 to TRBJ1-6; 8 bases map to TRBD1. Losses at the gene ends were 2 bases for V and 6 bases for J; bases not matched to a gene: 0. Germline V gene lookup returns CDR1 ENHRY and CDR2 SYGVKD. The CDR3 length is 14 residues. CDR3 amino acids: CAISETGGNSPLHF. As DNA, the CDR3 is TGTGCCATCAGTGAGACAGGGGGTAATTCACCCCTCCACTTT.